This T cell receptor (beta chain) was documented in a study of T cells after yellow fever vaccination. The wider study: Fractions of limited cellularity were prepared by means of SMART-Seq v4 Ultra Low Input.

MiXCR was run by TCRdb on the 5' RACE reads, yielding one entry per CDR3 protein. Of 340,000 or so distinct CDR3 sequences listed, approximately 12% were seen once; the top ten hold 3.2%. This clonotype occurred a few times. The length of the CDR3 is 15 residues. V lost 2 bases to trimming and J lost 0 bases, with 5 bases between them. CDR1 and CDR2 (germline): SEHNR, FQNEAQ (reference sequence). The chain couples TRBV7-9 to TRBJ1-6; D gene uncertain. The sequencing here drew on CD4+ T cells sorted from PBMCs, taken 15 days after the yellow fever booster vaccination. This TCR was recovered from a man aged 18 to 29 who received the YFV17D yellow fever vaccine. The CDR3 loop reads CASSLYGSYNSPLHF. DNA for the CDR3: TGTGCCAGCAGCTTATACGGCTCCTATAATTCACCCCTCCACTTT. The full variable domain, in which reference TRBV7-9 and TRBJ1-6 provide the parts outside the CDR3, is DTGVSQNPRHKITKRGQNVTFRCDPISEHNRLYWYRQTLGQGPEFLTYFQNEAQLEKSRLLSDRFSAERPKGSFSTLEIQRTEQGDSAMYLCASSLYGSYNSPLHFGNGTRLTVT.